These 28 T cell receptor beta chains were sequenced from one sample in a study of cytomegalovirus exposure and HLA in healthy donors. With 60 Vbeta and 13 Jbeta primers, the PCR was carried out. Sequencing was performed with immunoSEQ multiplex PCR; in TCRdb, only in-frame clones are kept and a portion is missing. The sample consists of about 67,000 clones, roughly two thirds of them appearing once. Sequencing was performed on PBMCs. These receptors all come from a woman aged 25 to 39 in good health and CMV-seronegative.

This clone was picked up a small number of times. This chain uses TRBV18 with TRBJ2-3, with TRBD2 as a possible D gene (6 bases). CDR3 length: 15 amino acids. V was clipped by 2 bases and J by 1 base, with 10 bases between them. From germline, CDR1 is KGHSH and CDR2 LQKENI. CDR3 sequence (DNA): TGTGCCAGCTCACCATCTAGCGCCGGCACAGATACGCAGTATTTT. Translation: CASSPSSAGTDTQYF. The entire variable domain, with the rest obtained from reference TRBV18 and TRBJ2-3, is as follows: NAGVMQNPRHLVRRRGQEARLRCSPMKGHSHVYWYRQLPEEGLKFMVYLQKENIIDESGMPKERFSAEFPKEGPSILRIQQVVRGDSAAYFCASSPSSAGTDTQYFGPGTRLTVL.

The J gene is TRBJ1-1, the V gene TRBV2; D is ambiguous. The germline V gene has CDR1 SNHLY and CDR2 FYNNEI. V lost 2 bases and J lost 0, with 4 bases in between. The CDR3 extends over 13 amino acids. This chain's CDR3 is CASSEIMNTEAFF. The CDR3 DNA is TGTGCCAGCAGTGAAATCATGAACACTGAAGCTTTCTTT.

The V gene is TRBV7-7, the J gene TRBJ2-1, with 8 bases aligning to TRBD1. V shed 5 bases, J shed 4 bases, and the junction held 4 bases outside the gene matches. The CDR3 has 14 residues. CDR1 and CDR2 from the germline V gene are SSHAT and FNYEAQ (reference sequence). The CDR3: CASSVGQGYNEQFF. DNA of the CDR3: TGTGCCAGCAGCGTAGGACAGGGATACAATGAGCAGTTCTTC.

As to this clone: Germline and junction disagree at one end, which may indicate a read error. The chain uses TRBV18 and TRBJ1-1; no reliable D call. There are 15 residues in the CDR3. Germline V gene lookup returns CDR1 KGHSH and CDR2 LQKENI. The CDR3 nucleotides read TGTGCCAGCTCCCCACCCGGACTGATGAACACTGAAGCTTTCTTT. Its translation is CASSPPGLMNTEAFF.

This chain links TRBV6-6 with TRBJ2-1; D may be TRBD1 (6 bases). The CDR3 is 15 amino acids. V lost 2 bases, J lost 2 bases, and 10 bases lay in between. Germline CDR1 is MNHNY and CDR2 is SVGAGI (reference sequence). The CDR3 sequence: CASSYTRTAYNEQFF. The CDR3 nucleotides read TGTGCCAGCAGTTACACTAGGACAGCCTACAATGAGCAGTTCTTC.

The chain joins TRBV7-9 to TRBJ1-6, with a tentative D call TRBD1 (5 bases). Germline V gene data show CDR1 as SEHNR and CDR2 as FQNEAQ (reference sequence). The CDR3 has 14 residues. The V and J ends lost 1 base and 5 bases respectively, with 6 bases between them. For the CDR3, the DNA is TGTGCCAGCAGCTTAGGGGGGGATAATTCACCCCTCCACTTT. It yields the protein CASSLGGDNSPLHF. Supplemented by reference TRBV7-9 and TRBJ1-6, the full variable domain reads DTGVSQNPRHKITKRGQNVTFRCDPISEHNRLYWYRQTLGQGPEFLTYFQNEAQLEKSRLLSDRFSAERPKGSFSTLEIQRTEQGDSAMYLCASSLGGDNSPLHFGNGTRLTVT.

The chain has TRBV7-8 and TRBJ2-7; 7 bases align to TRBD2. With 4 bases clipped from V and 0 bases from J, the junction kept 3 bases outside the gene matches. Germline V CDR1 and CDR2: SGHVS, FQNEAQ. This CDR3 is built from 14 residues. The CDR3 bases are TGTGCCAGCAGCTGGGGGGGGAGCTCCTACGAGCAGTACTTC. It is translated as CASSWGGSSYEQYF.

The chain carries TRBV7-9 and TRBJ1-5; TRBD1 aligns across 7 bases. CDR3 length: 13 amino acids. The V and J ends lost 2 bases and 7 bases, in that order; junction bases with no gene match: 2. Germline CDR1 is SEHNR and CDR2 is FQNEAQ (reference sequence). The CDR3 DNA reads TGTGCCAGCAGCTTATCGGACAGGCAGCCCCAGCATTTT. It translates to CASSLSDRQPQHF.

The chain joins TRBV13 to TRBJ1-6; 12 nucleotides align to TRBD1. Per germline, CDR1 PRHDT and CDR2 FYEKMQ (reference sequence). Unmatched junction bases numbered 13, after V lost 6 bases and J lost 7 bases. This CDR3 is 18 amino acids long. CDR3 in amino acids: CASRPAPGTGGYNSPLHF. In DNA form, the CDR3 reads TGTGCCAGCAGGCCAGCCCCCGGGACAGGGGGCTACAATTCACCCCTCCACTTT.

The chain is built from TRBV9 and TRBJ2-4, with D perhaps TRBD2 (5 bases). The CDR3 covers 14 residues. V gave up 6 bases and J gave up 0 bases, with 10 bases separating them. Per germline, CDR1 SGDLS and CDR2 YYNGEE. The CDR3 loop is CASTPGRAKNIQYF. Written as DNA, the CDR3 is TGTGCCAGCACCCCGGGGAGAGCCAAAAACATTCAGTACTTC. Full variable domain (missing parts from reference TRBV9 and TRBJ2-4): DSGVTQTPKHLITATGQRVTLRCSPRSGDLSVYWYQQSLDQGLQFLIQYYNGEERAKGNILERFSAQQFPDLHSELNLSSLELGDSALYFCASTPGRAKNIQYFGAGTRLSVL.

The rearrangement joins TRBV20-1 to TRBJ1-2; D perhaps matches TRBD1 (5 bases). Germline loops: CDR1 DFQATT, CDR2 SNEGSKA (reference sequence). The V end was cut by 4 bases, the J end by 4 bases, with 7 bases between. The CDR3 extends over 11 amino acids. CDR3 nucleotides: TGCAGTGCTATGACAGCCTATGGCTACACCTTC. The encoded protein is CSAMTAYGYTF.

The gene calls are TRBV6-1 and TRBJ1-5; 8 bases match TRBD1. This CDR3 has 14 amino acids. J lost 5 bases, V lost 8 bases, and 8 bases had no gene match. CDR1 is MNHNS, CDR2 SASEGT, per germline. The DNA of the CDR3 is TGTGCCAGCTGTTCCGGACAGGGAGATCAGCCCCAGCATTTT. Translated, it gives CASCSGQGDQPQHF.

The CDR3 protein is CAISTRLAGLHTDTQYF. The CDR3 DNA sequence: TGTGCCATCAGTACTCGACTAGCGGGCCTTCACACAGATACGCAGTATTTT. The J gene is TRBJ2-3, the V gene TRBV10-3; TRBD2 aligns across 10 bases. The germline gives CDR1 ENHRY, CDR2 SYGVKD. This CDR3 region has 17 residues. The V and J ends lost 5 bases and 2 bases, in that order; junction bases with no gene match: 10.

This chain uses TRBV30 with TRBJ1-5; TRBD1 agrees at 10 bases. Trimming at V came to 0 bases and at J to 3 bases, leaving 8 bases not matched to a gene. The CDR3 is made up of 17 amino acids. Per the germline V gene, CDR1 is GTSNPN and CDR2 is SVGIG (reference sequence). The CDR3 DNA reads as TGTGCCTGGAGTGTTCCCCCGGGACAGGGGACCAATCAGCCCCAGCATTTT. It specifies CAWSVPPGQGTNQPQHF.

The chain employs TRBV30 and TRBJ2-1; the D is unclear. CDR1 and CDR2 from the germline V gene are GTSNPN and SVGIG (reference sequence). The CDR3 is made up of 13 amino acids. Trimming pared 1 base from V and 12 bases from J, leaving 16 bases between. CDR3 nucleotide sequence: TGTGCCTGGAGTGGTGGCGGTTATGAGGTGCAGTTCTTC. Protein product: CAWSGGGYEVQFF. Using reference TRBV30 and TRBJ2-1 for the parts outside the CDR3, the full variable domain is SQTIHQWPATLVQPVGSPLSLECTVEGTSNPNLYWYRQAAGRGLQLLFYSVGIGQISSEVPQNLSASRPQDRQFILSSKKLLLSDSGFYLCAWSGGGYEVQFFGPGTRLTVL.

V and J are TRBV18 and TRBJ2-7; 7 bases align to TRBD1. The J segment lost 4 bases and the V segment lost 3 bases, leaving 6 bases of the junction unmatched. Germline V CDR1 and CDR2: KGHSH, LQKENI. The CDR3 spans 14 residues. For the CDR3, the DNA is TGTGCCAGCTCACCGAGAGGGGGCCCTTACGAGCAGTACTTC. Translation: CASSPRGGPYEQYF.

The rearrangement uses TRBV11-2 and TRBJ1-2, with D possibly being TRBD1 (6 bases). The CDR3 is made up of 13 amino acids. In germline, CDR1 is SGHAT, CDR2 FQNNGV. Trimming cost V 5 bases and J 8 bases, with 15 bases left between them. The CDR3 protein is CASSEDRMGGYTF. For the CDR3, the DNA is TGTGCCAGCAGCGAAGACAGGATGGGCGGCTACACCTTC.

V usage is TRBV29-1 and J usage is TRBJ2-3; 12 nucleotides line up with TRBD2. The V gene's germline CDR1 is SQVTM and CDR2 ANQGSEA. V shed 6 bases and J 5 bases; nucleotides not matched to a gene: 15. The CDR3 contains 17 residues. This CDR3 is CSVITSGGLSGGDTQYF. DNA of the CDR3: TGCAGCGTCATTACTAGCGGGGGGCTCTCCGGGGGAGATACGCAGTATTTT.

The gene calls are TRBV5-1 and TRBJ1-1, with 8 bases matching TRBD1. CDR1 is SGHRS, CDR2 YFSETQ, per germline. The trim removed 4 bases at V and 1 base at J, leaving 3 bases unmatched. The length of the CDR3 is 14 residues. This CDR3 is CASSGTGTNTEAFF. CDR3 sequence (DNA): TGCGCCAGCAGCGGGACAGGCACGAACACTGAAGCTTTCTTT.

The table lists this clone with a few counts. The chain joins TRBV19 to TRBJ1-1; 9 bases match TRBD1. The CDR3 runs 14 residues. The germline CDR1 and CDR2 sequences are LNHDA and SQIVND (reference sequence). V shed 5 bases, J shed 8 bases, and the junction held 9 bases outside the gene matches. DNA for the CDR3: TGTGCCAGTAGTCCCCCGGGACAGGGTGGGGAAGCTTTCTTT. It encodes CASSPPGQGGEAFF.

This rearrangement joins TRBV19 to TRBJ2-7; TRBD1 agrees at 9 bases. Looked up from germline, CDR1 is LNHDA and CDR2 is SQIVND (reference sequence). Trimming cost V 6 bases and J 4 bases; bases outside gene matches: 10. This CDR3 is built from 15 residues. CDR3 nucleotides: TGTGCCAGTAGGCAAAAATCCGGGACAGGGTACGAGCAGTACTTC. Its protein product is CASRQKSGTGYEQYF.

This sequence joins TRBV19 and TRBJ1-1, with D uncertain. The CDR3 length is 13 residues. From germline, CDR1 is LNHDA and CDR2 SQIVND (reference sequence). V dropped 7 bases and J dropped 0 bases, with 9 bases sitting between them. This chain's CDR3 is CASKQTVNTEAFF. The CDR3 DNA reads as TGTGCCAGTAAACAGACGGTGAACACTGAAGCTTTCTTT.

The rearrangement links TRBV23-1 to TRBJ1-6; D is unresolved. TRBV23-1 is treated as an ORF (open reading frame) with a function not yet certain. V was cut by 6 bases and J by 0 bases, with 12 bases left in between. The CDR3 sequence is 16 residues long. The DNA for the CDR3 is TGCGCCAGCAGCCCGGTTTTGAGCTCCTATAATTCACCCCTCCACTTT. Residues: CASSPVLSSYNSPLHF.

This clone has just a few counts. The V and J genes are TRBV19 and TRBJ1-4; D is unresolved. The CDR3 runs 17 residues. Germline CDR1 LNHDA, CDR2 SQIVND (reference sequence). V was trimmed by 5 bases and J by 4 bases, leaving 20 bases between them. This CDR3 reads CASSSYSGIHGNEKLFF. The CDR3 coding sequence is TGTGCCAGTAGTTCCTACTCGGGGATTCACGGTAATGAAAAACTGTTTTTT.

In nucleotides, the CDR3 is TGTGCCAGCAGCTTAGGCGGGTCTAGCCCCACCGGGGAGCTGTTTTTT. Amino acid sequence: CASSLGGSSPTGELFF. The rearrangement joins TRBV11-2 to TRBJ2-2; possible D gene TRBD2, 5 bases. The ends were cut back, 1 base at V and 4 bases at J, with 13 bases in the middle. The CDR3 runs 16 residues. Germline CDR1 reads SGHAT; CDR2 reads FQNNGV.

The CDR3, as DNA: TGTGCCAGCTATGCTACAGGGCGCGGATCACCCCTCCACTTT. It codes for CASYATGRGSPLHF. The chain is built from TRBV6-1 and TRBJ1-6, with TRBD1 as a possible D gene (6 bases). V was cut by 8 bases and J by 10 bases, with 18 bases left in between. Germline V gene sequence: CDR1 MNHNS, CDR2 SASEGT. This CDR3 contains 14 residues.

CDR3 DNA sequence: TGTGCCAGCGGAGGGTCCCAGGGCAATGAGCAGTTCTTC. The encoded protein is CASGGSQGNEQFF. The chain combines TRBV9 with TRBJ2-1; possible D gene TRBD2, 6 bases. Germline CDR1 reads SGDLS; CDR2 reads YYNGEE. The CDR3 has 13 residues. Trimming pared 7 bases from V and 6 bases from J, leaving 14 bases between.

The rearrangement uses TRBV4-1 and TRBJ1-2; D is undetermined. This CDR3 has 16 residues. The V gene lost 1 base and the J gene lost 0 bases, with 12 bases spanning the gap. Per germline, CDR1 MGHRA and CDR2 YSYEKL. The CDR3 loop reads CASSQVMEITNYGYTF. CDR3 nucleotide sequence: TGCGCCAGCAGCCAAGTTATGGAGATTACTAACTATGGCTACACCTTC.